The source of this T cell receptor beta chain is a study of circulating CD8 cells and anti-PD-1 response in melanoma. This CDR3 contains 14 residues. The V segment lost 5 bases and the J segment 5 bases; nucleotides outside the gene matches: 8. CDR1 and CDR2 from the germline V gene are SGHTA and FQGNSA. Each library started from 15 ng of total RNA using the QIAseq Immune Repertoire TCR panel. TCRdb redid the calling of the reads with MiXCR, one entry per CDR3 protein. The data hold several hundred distinct CDR3 sequences, with roughly 8% observed a single time. From live CD3+CD8+TCRalphabeta+ cells, four PD-1 and/or TIGIT subsets were sorted. In this sample, this clonotype is large (0.1 to 1%).

The chain has TRBV7-2 and TRBJ2-5; 7 bases line up with TRBD1. The sequencing here drew on CD8+ T cells from PBMCs, taken at baseline or after one month of anti-PD-1 therapy (not recorded which). The TCR was taken from a human donor with melanoma. The CDR3 DNA follows: TGTGCCAGCAGCGGCAGGGGGTCCTGGGAGACCCAGTACTTC. The encoded protein is CASSGRGSWETQYF.